This TCR beta chain was identified in a study of blood T cell repertoires in COVID-19. Study-level information: Sources were T cells, B-cell-depleted T cells, or PBMCs; the material itself was cDNA or gDNA.

The CDR3 has 13 residues. Germline CDR1 is SGHNT and CDR2 is YENEEA. The germline V and J ends were trimmed by 5 bases and 7 bases, with 12 bases remaining between them. Clones were sequenced by immunoSEQ multiplex PCR, and TCRdb holds only the in-frame ones, with some missing. The table shows 170,000 or so clones, with around nine tenths occurring only once. The chain employs TRBV11-3 and TRBJ1-3, with D perhaps TRBD1 (5 bases). Sequences were obtained from peripheral blood. The TCR originated in a man aged 35 to 55 with active or convalescent COVID-19. The CDR3 loop is CASSVDSLNTIYF. The CDR3, as DNA: TGTGCCAGCAGCGTTGACAGTCTCAACACCATATATTTT. The variable domain in full, with the rest retrieved from reference TRBV11-3 and TRBJ1-3, is EAGVVQSPRYKIIEKKQPVAFWCNPISGHNTLYWYLQNLGQGPELLIRYENEEAVDDSQLPKDRFSAERLKGVDSTLKIQPAELGDSAVYLCASSVDSLNTIYFGEGSWLTVV.